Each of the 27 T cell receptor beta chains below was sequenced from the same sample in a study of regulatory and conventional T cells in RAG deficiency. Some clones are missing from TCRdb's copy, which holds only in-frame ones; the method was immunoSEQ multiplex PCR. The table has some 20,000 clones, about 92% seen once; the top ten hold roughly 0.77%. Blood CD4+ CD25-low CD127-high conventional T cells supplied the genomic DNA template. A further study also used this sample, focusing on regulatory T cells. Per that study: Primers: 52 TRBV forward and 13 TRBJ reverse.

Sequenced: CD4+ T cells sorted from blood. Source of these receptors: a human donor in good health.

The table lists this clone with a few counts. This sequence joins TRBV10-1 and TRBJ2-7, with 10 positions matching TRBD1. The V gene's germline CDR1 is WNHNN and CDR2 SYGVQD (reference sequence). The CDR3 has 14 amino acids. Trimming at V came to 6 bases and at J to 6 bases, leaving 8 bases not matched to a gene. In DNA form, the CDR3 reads TGCGCCAGCAGAGCCGGGACAGGGGTGTCCGAGCAGTACTTC. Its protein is CASRAGTGVSEQYF.

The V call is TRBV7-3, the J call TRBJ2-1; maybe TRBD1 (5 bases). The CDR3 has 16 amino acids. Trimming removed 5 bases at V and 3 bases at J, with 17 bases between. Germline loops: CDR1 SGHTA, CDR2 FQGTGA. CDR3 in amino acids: CASSPTDGHLYNEQFF. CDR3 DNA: TGTGCCAGCAGCCCCACCGACGGACACCTCTACAATGAGCAGTTCTTC. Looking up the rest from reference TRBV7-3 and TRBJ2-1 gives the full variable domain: GAGVSQTPSNKVTEKGKYVELRCDPISGHTALYWYRQSLGQGPEFLIYFQGTGAADDSGLPNDRFFAVRPEGSVSTLKIQRTERGDSAVYLCASSPTDGHLYNEQFFGPGTRLTVL.

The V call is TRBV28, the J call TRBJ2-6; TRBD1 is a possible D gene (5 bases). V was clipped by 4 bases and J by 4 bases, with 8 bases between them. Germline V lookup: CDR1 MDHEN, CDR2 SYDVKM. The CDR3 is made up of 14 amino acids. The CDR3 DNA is TGTGCCAGCAGTTCCCGGACAGGGGCCAACGTCCTGACTTTC. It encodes CASSSRTGANVLTF. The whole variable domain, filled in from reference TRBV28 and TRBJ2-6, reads DVKVTQSSRYLVKRTGEKVFLECVQDMDHENMFWYRQDPGLGLRLIYFSYDVKMKEKGDIPEGYSVSREKKERFSLILESASTNQTSMYLCASSSRTGANVLTFGAGSRLTVL.

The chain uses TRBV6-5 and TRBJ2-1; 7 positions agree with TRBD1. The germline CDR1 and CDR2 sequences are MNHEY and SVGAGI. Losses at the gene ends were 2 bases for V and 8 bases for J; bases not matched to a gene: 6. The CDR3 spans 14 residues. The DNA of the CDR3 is TGTGCCAGCAGTTACCAACGGACAGGCCATGAGCAGTTCTTC. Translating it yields CASSYQRTGHEQFF.

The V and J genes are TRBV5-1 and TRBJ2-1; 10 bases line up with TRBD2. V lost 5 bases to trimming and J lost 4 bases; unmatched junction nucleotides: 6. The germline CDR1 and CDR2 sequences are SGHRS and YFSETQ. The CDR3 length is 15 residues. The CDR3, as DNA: TGCGCCAGCAGTTATACTAGCGGGACTTACAATGAGCAGTTCTTC. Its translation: CASSYTSGTYNEQFF.

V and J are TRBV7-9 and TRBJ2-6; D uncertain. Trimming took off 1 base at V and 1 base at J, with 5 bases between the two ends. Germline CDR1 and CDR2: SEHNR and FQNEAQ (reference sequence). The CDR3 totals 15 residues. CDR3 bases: TGTGCCAGCAGCTTAGGGGTTTCTGGGGCCAACGTCCTGACTTTC. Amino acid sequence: CASSLGVSGANVLTF.

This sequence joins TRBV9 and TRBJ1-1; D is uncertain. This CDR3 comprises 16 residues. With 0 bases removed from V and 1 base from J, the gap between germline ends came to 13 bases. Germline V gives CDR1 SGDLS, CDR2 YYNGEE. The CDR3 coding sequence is TGTGCCAGCAGCGTAGGACTCAGATTAGCGAACACTGAAGCTTTCTTT. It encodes CASSVGLRLANTEAFF.

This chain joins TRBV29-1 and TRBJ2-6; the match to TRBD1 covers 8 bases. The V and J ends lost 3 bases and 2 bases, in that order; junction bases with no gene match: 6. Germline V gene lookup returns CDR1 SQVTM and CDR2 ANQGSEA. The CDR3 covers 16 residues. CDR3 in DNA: TGCAGCGTTGAGGCAGGGGGCTCCCCTGGGGCCAACGTCCTGACTTTC. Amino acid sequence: CSVEAGGSPGANVLTF. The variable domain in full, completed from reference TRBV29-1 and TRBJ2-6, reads SAVISQKPSRDICQRGTSLTIQCQVDSQVTMMFWYRQQPGQSLTLIATANQGSEATYESGFVIDKFPISRPNLTFSTLTVSNMSPEDSSIYLCSVEAGGSPGANVLTFGAGSRLTVL.

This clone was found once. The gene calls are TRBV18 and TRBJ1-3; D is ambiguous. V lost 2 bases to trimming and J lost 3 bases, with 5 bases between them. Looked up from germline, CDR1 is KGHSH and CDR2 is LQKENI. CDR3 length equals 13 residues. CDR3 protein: CASSPDGGNTIYF. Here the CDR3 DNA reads TGTGCCAGCTCACCAGACGGTGGAAACACCATATATTTT.

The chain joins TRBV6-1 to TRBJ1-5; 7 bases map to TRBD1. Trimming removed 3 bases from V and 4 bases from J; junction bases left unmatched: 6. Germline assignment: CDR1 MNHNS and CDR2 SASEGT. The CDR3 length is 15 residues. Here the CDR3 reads CASSERGQKNQPQHF. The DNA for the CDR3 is TGTGCCAGCAGTGAGAGGGGACAGAAAAATCAGCCCCAGCATTTT.

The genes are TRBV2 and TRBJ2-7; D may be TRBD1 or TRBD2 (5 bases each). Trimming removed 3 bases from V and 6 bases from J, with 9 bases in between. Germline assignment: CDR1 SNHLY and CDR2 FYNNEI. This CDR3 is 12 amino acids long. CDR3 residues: CASSDWDGEQYF. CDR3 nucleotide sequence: TGTGCCAGCAGTGATTGGGACGGCGAGCAGTACTTC.

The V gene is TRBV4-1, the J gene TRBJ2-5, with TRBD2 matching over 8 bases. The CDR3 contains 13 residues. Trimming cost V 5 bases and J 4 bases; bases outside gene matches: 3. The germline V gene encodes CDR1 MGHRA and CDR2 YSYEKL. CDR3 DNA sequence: TGCGCCAGCAGCTCCCGGGGGGGAGAGACCCAGTACTTC. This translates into CASSSRGGETQYF.

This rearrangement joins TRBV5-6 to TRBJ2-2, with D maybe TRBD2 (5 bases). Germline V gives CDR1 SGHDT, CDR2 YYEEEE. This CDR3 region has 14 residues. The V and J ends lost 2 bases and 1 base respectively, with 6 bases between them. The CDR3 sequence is CASSFGKNTGELFF. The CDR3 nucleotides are TGTGCCAGCAGCTTCGGGAAGAACACCGGGGAGCTGTTTTTT.

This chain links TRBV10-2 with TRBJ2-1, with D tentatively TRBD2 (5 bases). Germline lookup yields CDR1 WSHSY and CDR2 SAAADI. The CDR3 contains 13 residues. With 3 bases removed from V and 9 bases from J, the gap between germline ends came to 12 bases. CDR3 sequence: CASSDERAFEQFF. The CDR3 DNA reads TGCGCCAGCAGTGACGAGAGGGCCTTTGAGCAGTTCTTC.

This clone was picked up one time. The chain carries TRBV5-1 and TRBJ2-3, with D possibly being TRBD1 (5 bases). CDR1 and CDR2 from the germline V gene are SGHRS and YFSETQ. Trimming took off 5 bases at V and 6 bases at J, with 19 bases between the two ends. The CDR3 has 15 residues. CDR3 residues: CASRDTGDLSDTQYF. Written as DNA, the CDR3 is TGCGCCAGCAGGGATACAGGAGACCTATCGGATACGCAGTATTTT.

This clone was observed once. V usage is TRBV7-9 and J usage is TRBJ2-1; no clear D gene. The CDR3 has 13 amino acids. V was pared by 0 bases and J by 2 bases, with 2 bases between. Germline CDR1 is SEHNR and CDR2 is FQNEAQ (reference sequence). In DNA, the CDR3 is TGTGCCAGCAGCTTAGCGGCCTACAATGAGCAGTTCTTC. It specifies CASSLAAYNEQFF.

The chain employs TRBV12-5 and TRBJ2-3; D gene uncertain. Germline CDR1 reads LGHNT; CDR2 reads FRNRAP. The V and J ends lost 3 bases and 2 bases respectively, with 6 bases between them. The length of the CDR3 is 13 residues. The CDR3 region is CASGLPNTDTQYF. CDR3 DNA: TGTGCTAGTGGTTTACCAAACACAGATACGCAGTATTTT. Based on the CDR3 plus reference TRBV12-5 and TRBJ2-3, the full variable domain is DARVTQTPRHKVTEMGQEVTMRCQPILGHNTVFWYRQTMMQGLELLAYFRNRAPLDDSGMPKDRFSAEMPDATLATLKIQPSEPRDSAVYFCASGLPNTDTQYFGPGTRLTVL.

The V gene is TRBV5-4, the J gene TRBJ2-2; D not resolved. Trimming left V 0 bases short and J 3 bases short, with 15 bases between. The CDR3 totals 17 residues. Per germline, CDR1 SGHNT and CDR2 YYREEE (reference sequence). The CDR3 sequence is CASSLASSPRDTGELFF. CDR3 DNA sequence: TGTGCCAGCAGCTTGGCGTCCAGCCCTCGGGACACCGGGGAGCTGTTTTTT. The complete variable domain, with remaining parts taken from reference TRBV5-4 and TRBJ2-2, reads ETGVTQSPTHLIKTRGQQVTLRCSSQSGHNTVSWYQQALGQGPQFIFQYYREEENGRGNFPPRFSGLQFPNYSSELNVNALELDDSALYLCASSLASSPRDTGELFFGEGSRLTVL.

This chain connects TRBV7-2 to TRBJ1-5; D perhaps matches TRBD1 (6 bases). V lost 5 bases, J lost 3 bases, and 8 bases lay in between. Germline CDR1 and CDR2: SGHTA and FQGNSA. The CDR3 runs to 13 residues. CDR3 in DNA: TGTGCCAGCAGCGGACAGATCAATCAGCCCCAGCATTTT. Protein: CASSGQINQPQHF.

CDR3 region: CASSFGQGLQETQYF. CDR3 in DNA: TGCGCCAGCAGCTTTGGACAGGGGCTCCAAGAGACCCAGTACTTC. This chain connects TRBV5-1 to TRBJ2-5, with TRBD1 matching 9 bases. The germline CDR1 and CDR2 sequences are SGHRS and YFSETQ. The CDR3 loop spans 15 amino acids. V was pared by 2 bases and J by 1 base, with 3 bases of the junction left unmatched.

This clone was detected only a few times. Here the CDR3 DNA reads TGTGCCAGCAGCGTGCTTCCCCGGAGCTCCTACAATGAGCAGTTCTTC. It yields the protein CASSVLPRSSYNEQFF. The rearrangement joins TRBV9 to TRBJ2-1, with D hard to call. V lost 2 bases, J lost 0 bases, and 12 bases lay in between. Germline V gene sequence: CDR1 SGDLS, CDR2 YYNGEE. This CDR3 region has 16 residues.

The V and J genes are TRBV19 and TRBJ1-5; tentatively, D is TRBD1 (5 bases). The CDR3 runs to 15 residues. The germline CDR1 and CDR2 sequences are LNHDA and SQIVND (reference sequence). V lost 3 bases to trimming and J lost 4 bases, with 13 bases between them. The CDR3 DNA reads TGTGCCAGTAGTATTGGACACATGAGTAATCAGCCCCAGCATTTT. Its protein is CASSIGHMSNQPQHF.

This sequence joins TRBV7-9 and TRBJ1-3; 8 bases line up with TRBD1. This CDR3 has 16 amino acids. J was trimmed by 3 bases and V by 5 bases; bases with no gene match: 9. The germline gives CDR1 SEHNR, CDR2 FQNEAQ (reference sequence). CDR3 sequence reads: CASSPGQALGGNTIYF. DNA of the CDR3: TGTGCCAGCAGCCCGGGACAGGCGCTTGGTGGAAACACCATATATTTT.

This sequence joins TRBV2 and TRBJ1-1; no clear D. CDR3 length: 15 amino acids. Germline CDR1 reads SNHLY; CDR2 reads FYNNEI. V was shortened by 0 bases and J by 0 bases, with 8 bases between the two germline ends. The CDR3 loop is CASSEAVGVNTEAFF. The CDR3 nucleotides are TGTGCCAGCAGTGAAGCGGTCGGGGTGAACACTGAAGCTTTCTTT.

The CDR3, as DNA: TGTGCCAGCAGCTTTGAGCCGGGCACCGGGGAGCTGTTTTTT. Protein sequence: CASSFEPGTGELFF. V usage is TRBV7-2 and J usage is TRBJ2-2; no clear D. V was shortened by 3 bases and J by 4 bases, with 9 bases between the two germline ends. CDR3 length: 14 residues. Germline V gene lookup returns CDR1 SGHTA and CDR2 FQGNSA.

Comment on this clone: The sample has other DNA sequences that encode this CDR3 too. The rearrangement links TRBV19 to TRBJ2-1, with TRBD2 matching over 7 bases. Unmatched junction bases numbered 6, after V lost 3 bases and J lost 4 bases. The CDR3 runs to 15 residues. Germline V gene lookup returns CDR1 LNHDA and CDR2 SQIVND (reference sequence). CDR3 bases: TGTGCCAGTAGTATGTTGCAGGGAGGGTACAATGAGCAGTTCTTC. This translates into CASSMLQGGYNEQFF.

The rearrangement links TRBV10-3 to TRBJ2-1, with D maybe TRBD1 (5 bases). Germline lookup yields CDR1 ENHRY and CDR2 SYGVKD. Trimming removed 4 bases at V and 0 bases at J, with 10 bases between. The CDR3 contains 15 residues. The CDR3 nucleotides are TGTGCCATCAGTGGAGGACAAGCCTCCTACAATGAGCAGTTCTTC. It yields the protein CAISGGQASYNEQFF.